This T cell receptor (beta chain) was identified in a study of glioma-infiltrating T cells. Study-wide points: Non-neoplastic patients had below-expected tissue-blood divergence, while all gliomas exceeded expectation. Tissue and blood shared very few CDR3 sequences.

CDR1 is MDHEN and CDR2 is SYDVKM in the germline V gene. The CDR3 extends over 14 amino acids. Amplification of TCR alpha and beta CDR3 regions from RNA used iRepertoire nested multiplex PCR. For one-step reverse transcription and amplification, 100-400 ng of tissue mRNA or PBMC total RNA was used. One entry per CDR3 protein, called by TCRdb with MiXCR from the multiplex PCR reads. The table has some 93,000 distinct CDR3 sequences, around 37% seen once; the top ten hold less than 45%. This clonotype was counted at least ten times. Its antigen remains unidentified. What was sequenced was glioma tissue, nonneoplastic brain tissue, or PBMCs (not recorded which). The V call is TRBV28, the J call TRBJ2-1; D perhaps matches TRBD1 (6 bases). This TCR derives from a human donor with low-grade glioma or glioblastoma, undergoing nonglioma brain surgery, or in good health (not recorded which). In nucleotides, the CDR3 is TGTGCAGTAGTCCCCCAGGGGTCCCACAATGAGCAGTTCTTC. This encodes CAVVPQGSHNEQFF.